These 30 T cell receptor beta chains came from one sample sequenced in a study of glioma-infiltrating T cells. The iRepertoire nested amplicon-rescue multiplex PCR amplified TCR alpha and beta CDR3s from RNA. TCRdb redid the calling of the multiplex PCR reads with MiXCR, one entry per CDR3 protein. This sample has about 380,000 distinct CDR3 sequences, with 41% found just once. What was sequenced was glioma tissue, nonneoplastic brain tissue, or PBMCs (not recorded which). All receptors derive from a human donor with low-grade glioma or glioblastoma, undergoing nonglioma brain surgery, or in good health (not recorded which).

The V call is TRBV27, the J call TRBJ2-1, with D possibly TRBD1 on 6 matching bases. This CDR3 has 16 amino acids. Germline V gene data show CDR1 as MNHEY and CDR2 as SMNVEV (reference sequence). V was shortened by 6 bases and J by 2 bases, with 17 bases between the two germline ends. The CDR3 DNA reads as TGTGCCAGCAGCTGGACAGCGTATGGGCCCTACAATGAGCAGTTCTTC. Amino acid sequence: CASSWTAYGPYNEQFF.

The V call is TRBV7-2, the J call TRBJ2-5, with D hard to call. The germline V gene has CDR1 SGHTA and CDR2 FQGNSA. Trimming left V 5 bases short and J 1 base short, with 8 bases between. CDR3 size: 13 residues. CDR3 in DNA: TGTGCCAGCAGCACAGAGGTCCAAGAGACCCAGTACTTC. Protein product: CASSTEVQETQYF.

The chain has TRBV6-5 and TRBJ1-6; D perhaps matches TRBD1 (5 bases). This CDR3 is built from 14 residues. Germline CDR1 is MNHEY and CDR2 is SVGAGI. V was shortened by 2 bases and J by 9 bases, with 11 bases between the two germline ends. The CDR3 reads CASSYGTGTSPLHF. CDR3 nucleotides: TGTGCCAGCAGTTACGGGACGGGGACTTCACCCCTCCACTTT.

This clonotype was seen at least ten times. The chain uses TRBV25-1 and TRBJ1-1, with D unresolved. The CDR3 totals 14 residues. Germline V gene lookup returns CDR1 MGHDK and CDR2 SYGVNS. V was shortened by 1 base and J by 4 bases, with 10 bases between the two germline ends. The CDR3 region has the DNA TGTGCCAGCAGTGAATCCGGGCGGCTCACTGAAGCTTTCTTT. Residues: CASSESGRLTEAFF.

V usage is TRBV20-1 and J usage is TRBJ2-5, with TRBD2 matching 7 bases. Germline assignment: CDR1 DFQATT and CDR2 SNEGSKA (reference sequence). Unmatched junction bases numbered 1, after V lost 2 bases and J lost 4 bases. This CDR3 has 12 amino acids. CDR3 in DNA: TGCAGTGCTAGACGCGGGGGAGAGACCCAGTACTTC. It is translated as CSARRGGETQYF.

This clonotype was found a few times. The chain carries TRBV4-1 and TRBJ2-1; 7 nucleotides align to TRBD2. Losses at the gene ends were 4 bases for V and 5 bases for J; bases not matched to a gene: 8. CDR1 and CDR2 (germline): MGHRA, YSYEKL. There are 15 residues in the CDR3. In nucleotides, the CDR3 is TGCGCCAGCAGCCTATTCGGGACTACCCACAATGAGCAGTTCTTC. Translating gives CASSLFGTTHNEQFF.

The J gene is TRBJ2-7, the V gene TRBV6-6; 11 nucleotides match TRBD2. With V trimmed by 10 bases and J by 3 bases, 5 bases remained unmatched. Germline loops: CDR1 MNHNY, CDR2 SVGAGI (reference sequence). This CDR3 contains 13 residues. CDR3 sequence: CAIRGTSGYEQYF. CDR3 nucleotides: TGTGCCATCAGAGGGACTAGCGGCTACGAGCAGTACTTC.

Comments on this clonotype: A read error may explain this, as a much larger clone is one base away. V and J are TRBV6-1 and TRBJ2-1; D gene uncertain. This CDR3 has 13 residues. Germline CDR1 MNHNS, CDR2 SASEGT. The CDR3 nucleotides are TGTGCCAGCGACGTAGGCTCCTACAATGAGCGGTTCTTC. This sequence encodes CASDVGSYNERFF.

The rearrangement joins TRBV19 to TRBJ1-1, with D possibly being TRBD1 (5 bases). Germline CDR1 LNHDA, CDR2 SQIVND (reference sequence). Trimming removed 4 bases from V and 0 bases from J, with 9 bases in between. This CDR3 spans 14 amino acids. This CDR3 reads CASSTGRVNTEAFF. The CDR3 bases are TGTGCCAGTAGTACCGGCAGGGTGAACACTGAAGCTTTCTTT.

On this clonotype itself: This is likely a read error, given that the CDR3 carries no conserved phenylalanine or tryptophan at its end. The chain couples TRBV27 to TRBJ2-3; the D gene is possibly TRBD2 (6 bases). Per the germline V gene, CDR1 is MNHEY and CDR2 is SMNVEV (reference sequence). This CDR3 has 15 amino acids. Trimming stripped 6 bases from V and 1 base from J, with 14 bases between. Written as DNA, the CDR3 is TGTGCCAGCAGCTTCCGGGGGAGGCGCACAGATACGCAGTATCTT. It encodes CASSFRGRRTDTQYL.

This chain joins TRBV20-1 and TRBJ2-7; 10 positions match TRBD1. The V gene's germline CDR1 is DFQATT and CDR2 SNEGSKA (reference sequence). The trim removed 4 bases at V and 3 bases at J, leaving 6 bases unmatched. The length of the CDR3 is 14 residues. The CDR3 protein is CSATRDRGLYEQYF. CDR3 in DNA: TGCAGTGCTACCCGGGACAGGGGACTCTACGAGCAGTACTTC.

This clonotype was observed a handful of times. The V gene is TRBV3-1, the J gene TRBJ2-1, with 7 bases matching TRBD2. Germline V lookup: CDR1 LGHDT, CDR2 YNNKEL (reference sequence). The CDR3 has 15 amino acids. V dropped 2 bases and J dropped 7; count of bases not matched to a gene: 8. The CDR3 DNA follows: TGTGCCAGCAGCCAACCCCTCCCGGGGGGAAATGAGCAGTTCTTC. This codes for CASSQPLPGGNEQFF.

V usage is TRBV11-2 and J usage is TRBJ2-7; no definite D call. The CDR3 consists of 13 residues. Germline values: CDR1 SGHAT, CDR2 FQNNGV. Trimming took off 5 bases at V and 5 bases at J, with 13 bases between the two ends. The CDR3 DNA sequence: TGTGCCAGCAGCCCCGACCCAGGTGACGAGCAGTACTTC. The encoded protein is CASSPDPGDEQYF.

V usage is TRBV10-3 and J usage is TRBJ2-5; D ambiguous. The CDR3 has 15 amino acids. The germline V gene encodes CDR1 ENHRY and CDR2 SYGVKD. Between the trimmed V and J ends, which lost 1 base and 5 bases, there was a span of 14 bases. The CDR3 DNA sequence: TGTGCCATCAGTGAGTTCGGCCCACCGAGCGAGACCCAGTACTTC. This sequence encodes CAISEFGPPSETQYF.

The chain carries TRBV6-5 and TRBJ1-1, with 8 positions matching TRBD1. Germline V lookup: CDR1 MNHEY, CDR2 SVGAGI. The CDR3 is 13 residues long. The J segment lost 1 base and the V segment lost 8 bases, leaving 3 bases of the junction unmatched. CDR3 sequence (DNA): TGTGCCAGCCAAGGACAGGGGAACACTGAAGCTTTCTTT. Translating it yields CASQGQGNTEAFF.

Only a few counts were recorded for this clonotype. V is TRBV10-3 and J is TRBJ1-1; D perhaps matches TRBD1 (5 bases). The CDR3 has 14 amino acids. Germline V lookup: CDR1 ENHRY, CDR2 SYGVKD. Trimming stripped 2 bases from V and 5 bases from J, with 12 bases between. The CDR3 is CAISEGRELTEAFF. For the CDR3, the DNA is TGTGCCATCAGTGAGGGCAGGGAGCTTACTGAAGCTTTCTTT.

V and J are TRBV28 and TRBJ2-7, with 8 nucleotides matching TRBD1. This CDR3 spans 15 amino acids. With 5 bases clipped from V and 5 bases from J, the junction kept 11 bases outside the gene matches. Germline V lookup: CDR1 MDHEN, CDR2 SYDVKM. Here the CDR3 reads CASSLRLGQGDEQYF. CDR3 nucleotides: TGTGCCAGCAGTCTGCGGCTCGGACAGGGCGACGAGCAGTACTTC.

Ten or more counts support this clonotype. CDR3 protein: CSARDHRTSTDTQYF. DNA of the CDR3: TGCAGTGCTAGAGATCATAGGACTAGCACAGATACGCAGTATTTT. The chain is built from TRBV20-1 and TRBJ2-3; the D gene is possibly TRBD2 (5 bases). Per the germline V gene, CDR1 is DFQATT and CDR2 is SNEGSKA (reference sequence). The CDR3 contains 15 residues. Trimming cost V 0 bases and J 0 bases, with 10 bases left between them.

The rearrangement uses TRBV4-2 and TRBJ2-7, with 9 bases fitting TRBD2. Trimming cost V 0 bases and J 0 bases; bases outside gene matches: 3. The CDR3 covers 16 residues. Germline V gene sequence: CDR1 LGHNA, CDR2 YNFKEQ. Written as DNA, the CDR3 is TGTGCCAGCAGCCAAGAAGGACTAGCGTCCTCCTACGAGCAGTACTTC. Amino acid sequence: CASSQEGLASSYEQYF.

This clonotype was seen at least ten times. The rearrangement joins TRBV27 to TRBJ1-1, with D perhaps matching TRBD1 (5 bases). Germline assignment: CDR1 MNHEY and CDR2 SMNVEV (reference sequence). V lost 4 bases, J lost 0 bases, and 24 bases lay in between. The CDR3 runs 19 residues. The CDR3 DNA follows: TGTGCCAGCAGTTCCCCCCTGTGGAGGCAGCGGGGGATGAACACTGAAGCTTTCTTT. Protein product: CASSSPLWRQRGMNTEAFF.

With respect to this clonotype: A much bigger clone sits one base away, suggesting this may be a read error. The J gene is TRBJ1-2, the V gene TRBV28; TRBD1 matches 7 bases. The CDR3 loop spans 13 amino acids. In germline, CDR1 is MDHEN, CDR2 SYDVKM. Here the CDR3 reads CASSSGQQYDYTF. As DNA, the CDR3 is TGTGCCAGCAGTTCGGGACAGCAATATGACTACACCTTC.

This clonotype was seen at least ten times. The rearrangement joins TRBV20-1 to TRBJ1-5; D uncertain. The CDR3 runs 13 residues. Trimming took off 2 bases at V and 7 bases at J, with 12 bases between the two ends. The germline V gene has CDR1 DFQATT and CDR2 SNEGSKA (reference sequence). CDR3 protein: CSARYGVGQPQHF. In DNA form, the CDR3 reads TGCAGTGCTAGATATGGGGTGGGCCAGCCCCAGCATTTT.

In this sample, this clonotype turned up many times. V gene TRBV27 combines with J gene TRBJ2-1; 8 bases fit TRBD2. Looked up from germline, CDR1 is MNHEY and CDR2 is SMNVEV (reference sequence). Trimming removed 6 bases from V and 0 bases from J; junction bases left unmatched: 7. The CDR3 has 16 amino acids. The CDR3 sequence: CASSIVGGVSYNEQFF. As DNA, the CDR3 is TGTGCCAGCAGCATCGTCGGGGGGGTCTCCTACAATGAGCAGTTCTTC.

Concerning this clonotype: With a much larger clone just one base away, this may be a read error. This chain joins TRBV20-1 and TRBJ2-7; D is uncertain. With 0 bases removed from V and 6 bases from J, the gap between germline ends came to 12 bases. The CDR3 runs 13 residues. Germline CDR1 reads DFQATT; CDR2 reads SNEGSKA (reference sequence). In DNA form, the CDR3 reads TGCAGTGCTAGAGATGGTAAAGGCGGCGAGCAGTACTTC. Its protein product is CSARDGKGGEQYF.

V usage is TRBV5-4 and J usage is TRBJ2-1; 11 bases align to TRBD1. The CDR3 loop spans 15 amino acids. Germline-derived CDR1 and CDR2 are SGHNT and YYREEE (reference sequence). The trim removed 3 bases at V and 7 bases at J, leaving 6 bases unmatched. The CDR3 protein is CASSSRDRGLNEQFF. The CDR3 DNA reads TGTGCCAGCAGCTCTCGGGACAGGGGGTTGAATGAGCAGTTCTTC.

As concerns this clonotype: This clone may be a read error of a much larger clone one base away. The gene calls are TRBV28 and TRBJ2-1, with D possibly TRBD1 on 5 matching bases. CDR1 is MDHEN, CDR2 SYDVKM, per germline. V lost 3 bases and J 10 bases, leaving 16 bases between the germline ends. This CDR3 has 14 amino acids. The CDR3 DNA is TGTGCCAGCAGTTTCGAGCAGGGTTTATACGAGCAGTTCTTC. Translated, it gives CASSFEQGLYEQFF.

Of note for this clonotype: With a much larger clone just one base away, this may be a read error. The V and J genes are TRBV20-1 and TRBJ2-7, with D possibly TRBD1 on 6 matching bases. V dropped 6 bases and J dropped 0 bases, with 12 bases sitting between them. The CDR3 sequence is 13 residues long. Germline-derived CDR1 and CDR2 are DFQATT and SNEGSKA (reference sequence). The CDR3 loop is CSAYTGSSYEQYF. The CDR3, as DNA: TGCAGTGCCTATACAGGGAGCTCCTACGAGCAGTACTTC.

This clonotype has ten or more counts. The chain has TRBV20-1 and TRBJ2-7, with D perhaps matching TRBD1 (5 bases). The CDR3 contains 11 residues. The germline CDR1 and CDR2 sequences are DFQATT and SNEGSKA (reference sequence). V was pared by 3 bases and J by 4 bases, with 7 bases between. The CDR3 loop reads CSARGLYEQYF. In DNA, the CDR3 is TGCAGTGCTAGGGGGCTTTACGAGCAGTACTTC.

This chain connects TRBV19 to TRBJ2-1, with 13 bases fitting TRBD2. This CDR3 spans 19 amino acids. The V gene's germline CDR1 is LNHDA and CDR2 SQIVND (reference sequence). V dropped 6 bases and J dropped 4; count of bases not matched to a gene: 15. CDR3 loop: CASRGQGGLAGDRYNEQFF. In DNA, the CDR3 is TGTGCCAGTAGAGGACAGGGAGGACTAGCGGGAGACCGATACAATGAGCAGTTCTTC. The whole variable domain, remainder taken from reference TRBV19 and TRBJ2-1, is DGGITQSPKYLFRKEGQNVTLSCEQNLNHDAMYWYRQDPGQGLRLIYYSQIVNDFQKGDIAEGYSVSREKKESFPLTVTSAQKNPTAFYLCASRGQGGLAGDRYNEQFFGPGTRLTVL.

The table lists this clonotype with many counts. The chain recombines TRBV20-1 with TRBJ1-5; the D is unclear. The V and J ends lost 3 bases and 2 bases respectively, with 14 bases between them. The CDR3 spans 15 residues. CDR1 is DFQATT and CDR2 is SNEGSKA in the germline V gene (reference sequence). CDR3 coding DNA: TGCAGTGCTAGTCTCCCGGGCATTGGCAATCAGCCCCAGCATTTT. Its translation: CSASLPGIGNQPQHF.